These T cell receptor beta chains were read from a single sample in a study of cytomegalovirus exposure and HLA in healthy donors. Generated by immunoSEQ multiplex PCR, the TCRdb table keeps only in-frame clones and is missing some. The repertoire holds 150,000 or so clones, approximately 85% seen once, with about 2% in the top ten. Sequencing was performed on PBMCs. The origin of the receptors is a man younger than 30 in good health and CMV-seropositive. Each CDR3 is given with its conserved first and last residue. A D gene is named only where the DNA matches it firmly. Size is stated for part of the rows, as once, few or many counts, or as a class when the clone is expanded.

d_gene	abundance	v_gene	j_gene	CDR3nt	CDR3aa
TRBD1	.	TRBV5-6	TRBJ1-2	TGTGCCAGCAAGTCGGACAGGGGCCGCTATGGCTACACCTTC	CASKSDRGRYGYTF
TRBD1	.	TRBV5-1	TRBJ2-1	TGCGCCAGCAGCAGGGCTCGGACAGGGGGATACAATGAGCAGTTCTTC	CASSRARTGGYNEQFF
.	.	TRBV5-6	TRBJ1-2	TGTGCCAGCACCATAACGGAGGCTTACTATGGCTACACCTTC	CASTITEAYYGYTF
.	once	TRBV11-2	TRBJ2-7	TGTGCCAGCAGCCTGGACAGCTACGAGCAGTACTTC	CASSLDSYEQYF
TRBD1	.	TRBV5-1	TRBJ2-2	TGCGCCAGCAGCTTGGCAGGGGGTGAGACCGGGGAGCTGTTTTTT	CASSLAGGETGELFF
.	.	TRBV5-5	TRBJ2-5	TGTGCCAGCAGCTTGACCCCGGGGGAAGAGACCCAGTACTTC	CASSLTPGEETQYF
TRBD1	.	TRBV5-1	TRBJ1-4	TGCGCCAGCAGCTTCGGGACGACAGGGACTAATGAAAAACTGTTTTTT	CASSFGTTGTNEKLFF
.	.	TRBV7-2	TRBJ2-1	TGTGCCAGCAGCTTAGTCGCGGGTTTTAAGAATGAGCAGTTCTTC	CASSLVAGFKNEQFF
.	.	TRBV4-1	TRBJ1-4	TGCGCCAGCAGCCAAGCCGACAGAGTGTCTAATGAAAAACTGTTTTTT	CASSQADRVSNEKLFF
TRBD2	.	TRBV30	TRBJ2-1	TGTGCCTGGACTAAACTAGCGGGGGTGGCTAATGAGCAGTTCTTC	CAWTKLAGVANEQFF
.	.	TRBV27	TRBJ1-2	TGTGCCAGCAGTCCCGACATGGGGCGGGGTGGCTACACCTTC	CASSPDMGRGGYTF
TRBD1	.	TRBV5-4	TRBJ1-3	TGTGCCAGCAGCTATGCAGGGGGCACTGGAAACACCATATATTTT	CASSYAGGTGNTIYF
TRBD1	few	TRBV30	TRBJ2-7	TGTGCCTGGAAGACAGGGCGTAGCTCCTACGAGCAGTACTTC	CAWKTGRSSYEQYF
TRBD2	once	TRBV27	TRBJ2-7	TGTGCCAGCAGCCCTCCCGGGGGGGAGCAGTACTTC	CASSPPGGEQYF
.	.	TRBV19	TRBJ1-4	TGTGCCAGTAGTATGCCCAGGCAAGTTGCAACTAATGAAAAACTGTTTTTT	CASSMPRQVATNEKLFF
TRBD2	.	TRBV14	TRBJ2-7	TGTGCCAGCAGCCCGGGACTAGGTGTAAGGGAGCAGTACTTC	CASSPGLGVREQYF
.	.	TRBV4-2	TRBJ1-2	TGTGCCAGCAGCCAAGATCTCTACGGGATCTCTGGCTATGGCTACACCTTC	CASSQDLYGISGYGYTF